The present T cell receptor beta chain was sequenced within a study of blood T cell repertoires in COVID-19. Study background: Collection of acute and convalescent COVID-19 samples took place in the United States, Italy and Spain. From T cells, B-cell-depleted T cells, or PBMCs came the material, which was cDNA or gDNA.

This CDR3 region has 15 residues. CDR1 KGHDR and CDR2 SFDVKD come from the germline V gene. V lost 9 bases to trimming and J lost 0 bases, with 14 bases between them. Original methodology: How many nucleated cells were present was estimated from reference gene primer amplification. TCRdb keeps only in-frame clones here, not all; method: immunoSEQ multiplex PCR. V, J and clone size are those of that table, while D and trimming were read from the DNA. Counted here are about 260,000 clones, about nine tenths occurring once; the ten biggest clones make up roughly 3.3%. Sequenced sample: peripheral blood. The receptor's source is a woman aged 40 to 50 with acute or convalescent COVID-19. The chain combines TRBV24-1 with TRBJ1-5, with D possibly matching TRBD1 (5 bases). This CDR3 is CATQGRYNSNQPQHF. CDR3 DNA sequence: TGTGCCACCCAGGGTCGCTACAATAGCAATCAGCCCCAGCATTTT.